Following are 24 T cell receptor beta chains from one sample sequenced in a study of identical twins (dated by TCRdb to about 2016). Library preparation used 5' RACE. These reads were obtained on an Illumina HiSeq 2000. The public reads were quality trimmed at Q25 with fastp and then assembled into clones with MiXCR by TCRdb, keeping productive beta chains. Every distinct CDR3 protein forms one entry, paired with its most common genes and DNA. The sample table lists fewer than 250,000 distinct CDR3 sequences, over 8% of them with a count of one. The ten largest clones represent 4.5% to 5.5% of the sample. The sample comprised memory (CD45RO+) T cells sorted from blood. The sample's cell subset or site label, in plain terms: CD45RO+ enriched T cells. Source of these receptors: a young woman in good health.

This clonotype was counted only a few times. The rearrangement links TRBV18 to TRBJ2-7, with D perhaps matching TRBD2 (6 bases). The CDR3 has 11 amino acids. Between the trimmed V and J ends, which lost 8 bases and 5 bases, there was a span of 10 bases. Germline V gene lookup returns CDR1 KGHSH and CDR2 LQKENI. CDR3 in amino acids: CASPGGDEQYF. The CDR3 coding sequence is TGTGCCAGCCCCGGAGGGGACGAGCAGTACTTC.

This chain connects TRBV6-5 to TRBJ1-4; tentative D call: TRBD1 (6 bases). V was cut by 2 bases and J by 4 bases, with 8 bases left in between. CDR3 length: 14 residues. From germline, CDR1 is MNHEY and CDR2 SVGAGI. Written as DNA, the CDR3 is TGTGCCAGCAGTTACGCAGGGGATAATGAAAAACTGTTTTTT. Amino acids: CASSYAGDNEKLFF.

This clonotype appeared many times. V gene TRBV5-1 combines with J gene TRBJ2-3; D is perhaps TRBD1 (7 bases). The germline gives CDR1 SGHRS, CDR2 YFSETQ. This CDR3 spans 15 amino acids. Between the trimmed V and J ends, which lost 4 bases and 2 bases, there was a span of 14 bases. The CDR3 here is CASSRGTVHTDTQYF. The CDR3 nucleotides are TGCGCCAGCAGCCGGGGGACAGTTCACACAGATACGCAGTATTTT.

The rearrangement joins TRBV7-3 to TRBJ2-5; TRBD1 might be the D (5 bases). Trimming removed 5 bases at V and 2 bases at J, with 9 bases between. The CDR3 is 13 amino acids. Germline values: CDR1 SGHTA, CDR2 FQGTGA. The CDR3: CASSEQEQETQYF. The CDR3 DNA sequence: TGTGCCAGCAGCGAACAGGAGCAAGAGACCCAGTACTTC.

The rearrangement links TRBV5-6 to TRBJ2-1, with D perhaps matching TRBD2 (6 bases). Germline V gene lookup returns CDR1 SGHDT and CDR2 YYEEEE. The V and J ends lost 4 bases and 9 bases respectively, with 11 bases between them. The CDR3 has 12 amino acids. DNA of the CDR3: TGTGCCAGCAGCCCGACTAGTTCTGAGCAGTTCTTC. It encodes CASSPTSSEQFF.

This clonotype was seen a few times. This chain links TRBV15 with TRBJ2-2; 11 nucleotides agree with TRBD2. With 9 bases clipped from V and 6 bases from J, the junction kept 9 bases outside the gene matches. Germline CDR1 reads LNHNV; CDR2 reads YYDKDF (reference sequence). There are 15 residues in the CDR3. The CDR3 sequence: CATTSTSGSPGELFF. The CDR3 DNA follows: TGTGCCACAACCTCAACTAGCGGGAGTCCCGGGGAGCTGTTTTTT.

The genes are TRBV5-6 and TRBJ2-5, with 7 bases that match TRBD1. The ends lost 2 bases at V and 3 bases at J; junction bases unmatched: 4. Germline CDR1 and CDR2: SGHDT and YYEEEE. This CDR3 is 14 amino acids long. The CDR3 bases are TGTGCCAGCAGCTTCCGAGACAGGGAAGAGACCCAGTACTTC. Protein: CASSFRDREETQYF.

CDR3 loop: CASSPTPGPHRRGEVGEAFF. The CDR3 nucleotides are TGTGCCAGCAGTCCTACTCCGGGACCCCACCGAAGGGGGGAGGTGGGTGAAGCTTTCTTT. V and J are TRBV25-1 and TRBJ1-1; TRBD1 might be the D (6 bases). V was cut by 5 bases and J by 7 bases, with 35 bases left in between. The CDR3 has 20 amino acids. Germline-derived CDR1 and CDR2 are MGHDK and SYGVNS. Together with reference TRBV25-1 and TRBJ1-1, the CDR3 gives the full variable domain: EADIYQTPRYLVIGTGKKITLECSQTMGHDKMYWYQQDPGMELHLIHYSYGVNSTEKGDLSSESTVSRIRTEHFPLTLESARPSHTSQYLCASSPTPGPHRRGEVGEAFFGQGTRLTVV.

CDR3 nucleotide sequence: TGCAGTGCTAACAGGGGCGGGTGGGAGACCCAGTACTTC. Translated, it gives CSANRGGWETQYF. The chain is built from TRBV20-1 and TRBJ2-5; 7 bases fit TRBD1. V dropped 4 bases and J dropped 5; count of bases not matched to a gene: 7. Per germline, CDR1 DFQATT and CDR2 SNEGSKA (reference sequence). The CDR3 runs to 13 residues.

This chain joins TRBV7-9 and TRBJ2-1; D gene uncertain. The CDR3 sequence is 13 residues long. The germline V and J ends were trimmed by 1 base and 5 bases, with 6 bases remaining between them. Germline assignment: CDR1 SEHNR and CDR2 FQNEAQ (reference sequence). CDR3 region: CASSLDTHNEQFF. As DNA, the CDR3 is TGTGCCAGCAGCTTAGATACCCACAATGAGCAGTTCTTC. Full variable domain (missing parts from reference TRBV7-9 and TRBJ2-1): DTGVSQNPRHKITKRGQNVTFRCDPISEHNRLYWYRQTLGQGPEFLTYFQNEAQLEKSRLLSDRFSAERPKGSFSTLEIQRTEQGDSAMYLCASSLDTHNEQFFGPGTRLTVL.

V is TRBV10-2 and J is TRBJ1-5, with 9 nucleotides matching TRBD1. The CDR3 has 17 residues. V shed 2 bases, J shed 5 bases, and the junction held 10 bases outside the gene matches. CDR1 and CDR2 from the germline V gene are WSHSY and SAAADI. The CDR3, as DNA: TGCGCCAGCAGTGAGCTGGGACAGGGCAGGGGTTATCAGCCCCAGCATTTT. It specifies CASSELGQGRGYQPQHF.

The chain combines TRBV5-5 with TRBJ1-5, with 7 nucleotides matching TRBD1. The germline CDR1 and CDR2 sequences are SGHKS and YYEKEE (reference sequence). V lost 2 bases, J lost 1 base, and 3 bases stayed unmatched. The CDR3 covers 15 residues. The CDR3 is CASSLWTGSNQPQHF. The DNA for the CDR3 is TGTGCCAGCAGCTTATGGACAGGAAGCAATCAGCCCCAGCATTTT.

This clonotype was counted many times. The rearrangement joins TRBV7-2 to TRBJ2-3; 11 positions match TRBD2. The V gene's germline CDR1 is SGHTA and CDR2 FQGNSA. The trim removed 2 bases at V and 3 bases at J, leaving 4 bases unmatched. This CDR3 spans 16 amino acids. Here the CDR3 DNA reads TGTGCCAGCAGCTTACTAGCGGGAGGTAGAACAGATACGCAGTATTTT. Translating gives CASSLLAGGRTDTQYF.

The rearrangement joins TRBV6-1 to TRBJ1-2, with D perhaps matching TRBD1 (5 bases). Trimming left V 6 bases short and J 4 bases short, with 12 bases between. The length of the CDR3 is 13 residues. CDR1 and CDR2 (germline): MNHNS, SASEGT. The CDR3 DNA reads as TGTGCCAGCAGCCCGACAGCAGCCTATGGCTACACCTTC. Its protein product is CASSPTAAYGYTF.

This clonotype was recorded a few times. CDR3 amino acids: CATSRAGQTYNEQFF. In DNA form, the CDR3 reads TGTGCCACCAGCAGGGCGGGACAGACCTACAATGAGCAGTTCTTC. The gene calls are TRBV15 and TRBJ2-1, with D possibly being TRBD1 (7 bases). The V gene lost 3 bases and the J gene lost 2 bases, with 11 bases spanning the gap. Per germline, CDR1 LNHNV and CDR2 YYDKDF (reference sequence). This CDR3 comprises 15 residues.

The chain links TRBV5-1 to TRBJ2-1; 11 bases align to TRBD2. J lost 7 bases, V lost 4 bases, and 10 bases had no gene match. This CDR3 region has 16 residues. Germline V lookup: CDR1 SGHRS, CDR2 YFSETQ. CDR3 DNA: TGCGCCAGCAGCGTAGCTCTAGCGGGAGGTTATAATGAGCAGTTCTTC. This sequence encodes CASSVALAGGYNEQFF.

This clonotype was picked up many times. The gene calls are TRBV15 and TRBJ1-6; TRBD1 might be the D (5 bases). The CDR3 length is 14 residues. V dropped 5 bases and J dropped 9 bases, with 14 bases sitting between them. Germline CDR1 LNHNV, CDR2 YYDKDF (reference sequence). The CDR3 protein is CATSPGFGGSPLHF. For the CDR3, the DNA is TGTGCCACCAGCCCGGGATTCGGGGGTTCACCCCTCCACTTT. Together with reference TRBV15 and TRBJ1-6, the CDR3 gives the full variable domain: DAMVIQNPRYQVTQFGKPVTLSCSQTLNHNVMYWYQQKSSQAPKLLFHYYDKDFNNEADTPDNFQSRRPNTSFCFLDIRSPGLGDTAMYLCATSPGFGGSPLHFGNGTRLTVT.

The CDR3 DNA reads as TGTGCCAGCAGCTTGCCGGGTCGGAACTATGGCTACACCTTC. It encodes CASSLPGRNYGYTF. The chain carries TRBV5-6 and TRBJ1-2; D is unclear. The V end lost 1 base, the J end lost 2 bases, and 9 bases lay between the germline ends. The CDR3 totals 14 residues. Germline-derived CDR1 and CDR2 are SGHDT and YYEEEE.

The rearrangement joins TRBV7-9 to TRBJ2-5, with 8 bases matching TRBD2. The CDR3 has 17 residues. CDR1 is SEHNR, CDR2 FQNEAQ, per germline (reference sequence). The V gene end was trimmed by 0 bases and the J gene end by 4 bases; junction bases not matched to a gene: 10. CDR3 region: CASSLARGSGKSETQYF. CDR3 DNA: TGTGCCAGCAGCTTAGCACGGGGTAGCGGGAAGTCAGAGACCCAGTACTTC.

This clonotype was counted at least ten times. This chain joins TRBV12-3 or TRBV12-4 and TRBJ1-1; TRBD1 might be the D (5 bases). V shed 3 bases and J shed 5 bases, with 10 bases lying between them. This CDR3 spans 13 amino acids. In nucleotides, the CDR3 is TGTGCCAGCAGTTTCAGGGAAGGTACTGAAGCTTTCTTT. The encoded protein is CASSFREGTEAFF.

The rearrangement uses TRBV19 and TRBJ2-7, with 7 bases identical to TRBD1. Germline V gives CDR1 LNHDA, CDR2 SQIVND (reference sequence). J lost 1 base, V lost 6 bases, and 3 bases had no gene match. The CDR3 runs to 13 residues. The CDR3 DNA reads as TGTGCCAGTAGCTCGGGACAGTCCTACGAGCAGTACTTC. It codes for CASSSGQSYEQYF.

In its sample, this clonotype was seen a few times. The V gene is TRBV9, the J gene TRBJ2-6; 7 bases align to TRBD2. There are 20 residues in the CDR3. Germline V gene lookup returns CDR1 SGDLS and CDR2 YYNGEE. Germline trimming cut 4 bases from V and 0 bases from J; bases unmatched to any gene: 16. In DNA, the CDR3 is TGTGCCAGCAGCTCAAGACGGGGGGAAAGTGCCTACTCTGGGGCCAACGTCCTGACTTTC. Its protein is CASSSRRGESAYSGANVLTF. The full variable domain, rest sourced from reference TRBV9 and TRBJ2-6, is DSGVTQTPKHLITATGQRVTLRCSPRSGDLSVYWYQQSLDQGLQFLIQYYNGEERAKGNILERFSAQQFPDLHSELNLSSLELGDSALYFCASSSRRGESAYSGANVLTFGAGSRLTVL.

This clonotype was picked up a small number of times. The chain employs TRBV7-2 and TRBJ2-7, with D maybe TRBD2 (6 bases). The CDR3 covers 15 residues. CDR1 and CDR2 (germline): SGHTA, FQGNSA. V was trimmed by 2 bases and J by 0 bases, leaving 11 bases between them. As DNA, the CDR3 is TGTGCCAGCAGCTTATATCGGGGGATCTCCTACGAGCAGTACTTC. It encodes CASSLYRGISYEQYF.

This clonotype occurred many times. The rearrangement joins TRBV7-9 to TRBJ2-1; 7 bases fit TRBD2. CDR3 length equals 16 residues. Trimming at V came to 4 bases and at J to 4 bases, leaving 10 bases not matched to a gene. Germline V lookup: CDR1 SEHNR, CDR2 FQNEAQ (reference sequence). CDR3 protein: CASSYSGAQSYNEQFF. CDR3 bases: TGTGCCAGCAGCTACAGCGGGGCCCAAAGTTACAATGAGCAGTTCTTC.